The rows below give T cell receptor beta chains drawn from one sample of a study of Graves' ophthalmopathy and Graves' hyperthyroidism. TCRdb redid the calling of the multiplex PCR reads with MiXCR, one entry per CDR3 protein. The sample has hundreds of thousands of distinct CDR3 sequences, approximately 39% seen once. Material for sequencing was peripheral blood. The receptors come from an adult man with Graves' ophthalmopathy. CDR3s include the opening cysteine and the closing phenylalanine or tryptophan. The D gene is left open where the match is weak. A clone size is listed for some rows: how often the clone was seen (once, few, many), or a class if it is expanded.

V gene: TRBV6-1
D gene: NA
clone size: NA
J gene: TRBJ2-5
CDR3 DNA: TGTGCCAGCAGTAAAGTATTGGAGGGCCAAGAGACCCAGTACTTC
CDR3 protein: CASSKVLEGQETQYF

V gene: TRBV14
D gene: NA
clone size: NA
J gene: TRBJ1-2
CDR3 DNA: TGTGCCAGCAGCCCGAGACAGGCAACTAACTATGGCTACACCTTC
CDR3 protein: CASSPRQATNYGYTF

V gene: TRBV5-1
D gene: NA
clone size: many
J gene: TRBJ2-5
CDR3 DNA: TGCGCCAGCAGCTTGGCCTCGATCGGGAGCGGGTCCCCTCAAGAGACCCAGTACTTC
CDR3 protein: CASSLASIGSGSPQETQYF

V gene: TRBV6-1
D gene: NA
clone size: many
J gene: TRBJ1-1
CDR3 DNA: TGTGCCAGCAGTGAGATAAGGAACTCGGAAGCTTTCTTT
CDR3 protein: CASSEIRNSEAFF

V gene: TRBV5-1
D gene: NA
clone size: many
J gene: TRBJ2-7
CDR3 DNA: TGCGCCAGCAGCTCCGCTATTCAGGGGGGCGAGCAGTACTTC
CDR3 protein: CASSSAIQGGEQYF

V gene: TRBV7-2
D gene: TRBD2
clone size: many
J gene: TRBJ2-5
CDR3 DNA: TGTGCCAGCAGCCTGAGTGTAAGGGGACTAGCGGGTCAAGAGACCCAGTACTTC
CDR3 protein: CASSLSVRGLAGQETQYF

V gene: TRBV2
D gene: NA
clone size: many
J gene: TRBJ1-5
CDR3 DNA: TGTGCCAGCAGTGAACAGGGAAAAGGCAATCAGCCCCAGCATTTT
CDR3 protein: CASSEQGKGNQPQHF

V gene: TRBV12-3/TRBV12-4
D gene: TRBD1
clone size: NA
J gene: TRBJ2-6
CDR3 DNA: TGTGCCAGCAGTTTTATCGGGACAGGGTTGGGTTCTGCTGGGGCCAACGTCCTGACTTTC
CDR3 protein: CASSFIGTGLGSAGANVLTF

V gene: TRBV29-1
D gene: NA
clone size: NA
J gene: TRBJ2-5
CDR3 DNA: TGCAGAGTTATCGTAGAGACCCAGTACTTC
CDR3 protein: CRVIVETQYF

V gene: TRBV7-9
D gene: NA
clone size: NA
J gene: TRBJ2-7
CDR3 DNA: TGTGCCAGCAGCCCTATGTGGCAGGGCACACGGAACCGCTACGAGCAGTACTTC
CDR3 protein: CASSPMWQGTRNRYEQYF

V gene: TRBV19
D gene: NA
clone size: many
J gene: TRBJ1-5
CDR3 DNA: TGTGCCAGTAGTAATTTCGGGGACATAGGCAATCAGCCCCAGCATTTT
CDR3 protein: CASSNFGDIGNQPQHF

V gene: TRBV7-9
D gene: TRBD2
clone size: many
J gene: TRBJ2-5
CDR3 DNA: TGTGCCAGCAGCGGGGGAACCGGGACTACCTTGACAGAGACCCAGTACTTC
CDR3 protein: CASSGGTGTTLTETQYF

V gene: TRBV15
D gene: NA
clone size: NA
J gene: TRBJ2-7
CDR3 DNA: TGTGCCACCAGCAGGCGGGGCCCAACCTACGAGCAGTACTTC
CDR3 protein: CATSRRGPTYEQYF

V gene: TRBV12-5
D gene: NA
clone size: few
J gene: TRBJ2-7
CDR3 DNA: TGTGCTAGTGGTTTGTCGGGGGCCAGCCTCCCTCGCTACGAGCAGTACTTC
CDR3 protein: CASGLSGASLPRYEQYF

V gene: TRBV6-6
D gene: NA
clone size: NA
J gene: TRBJ2-5
CDR3 DNA: TGTGCCAGCAGTTTAGGAGAGCAAGGGACCCAGTACTTC
CDR3 protein: CASSLGEQGTQYF

V gene: TRBV29-1
D gene: TRBD1
clone size: few
J gene: TRBJ2-2
CDR3 DNA: TGCAGCGTTAAAAGTCCCGGGACAGGGGTTGGGACCGGGGAGCTGTTTTTT
CDR3 protein: CSVKSPGTGVGTGELFF

V gene: TRBV2
D gene: TRBD1
clone size: NA
J gene: TRBJ1-2
CDR3 DNA: TGTGCCAGCAGTGAATCAGGGGGCGGGTGTGGCTACACCTTC
CDR3 protein: CASSESGGGCGYTF

V gene: TRBV10-3
D gene: NA
clone size: NA
J gene: TRBJ1-2
CDR3 DNA: TGTGCCCTAGCCGGGGCTGCCTGTGGCTACACCTTC
CDR3 protein: CALAGAACGYTF

V gene: TRBV19
D gene: NA
clone size: NA
J gene: TRBJ2-6
CDR3 DNA: TGTGCCAGCCACCGCGACTCAGGGGACAACGTCCTGACTTTC
CDR3 protein: CASHRDSGDNVLTF

V gene: TRBV12-3/TRBV12-4
D gene: NA
clone size: few
J gene: TRBJ2-2
CDR3 DNA: TGTGCCAGCAGTTTAGGGCTCGTCACCGGGGAGCTGTTTTTT
CDR3 protein: CASSLGLVTGELFF

V gene: TRBV5-1
D gene: NA
clone size: few
J gene: TRBJ2-7
CDR3 DNA: TGCGCCAGCAGCTTAACTGGGCAGGGGAACGAGCAGTACTTC
CDR3 protein: CASSLTGQGNEQYF

V gene: TRBV2
D gene: NA
clone size: many
J gene: TRBJ2-5
CDR3 DNA: TGTGCCAGCAGTGAAAACACGGATGTAGAGACCCAGTACTTC
CDR3 protein: CASSENTDVETQYF

V gene: TRBV12-3/TRBV12-4
D gene: NA
clone size: many
J gene: TRBJ1-5
CDR3 DNA: TGTGCCAGCACCCAGGACAGCAATCAGCCCCAGCATTTT
CDR3 protein: CASTQDSNQPQHF

V gene: TRBV7-9
D gene: NA
clone size: few
J gene: TRBJ1-2
CDR3 DNA: TGTGCCAGCAGCTTGGATCAGGCAGGGTACAACTATGGCTACACCTTC
CDR3 protein: CASSLDQAGYNYGYTF

V gene: TRBV15
D gene: TRBD2
clone size: many
J gene: TRBJ2-7
CDR3 DNA: TGTGCCACCAGCAGAGTCAGCGGGGGAAACTACGAGCAGTACTTC
CDR3 protein: CATSRVSGGNYEQYF

V gene: TRBV4-2
D gene: NA
clone size: NA
J gene: TRBJ2-7
CDR3 DNA: TGTGCCAGCAGCCAAGAAAGAGGCGGCCCGTACGGGCAGTACTTC
CDR3 protein: CASSQERGGPYGQYF

V gene: TRBV3-1
D gene: NA
clone size: few
J gene: TRBJ1-2
CDR3 DNA: TGTGCCAGCAGCCAAGTTGGGGGGTCCCATGGCTACACCTTC
CDR3 protein: CASSQVGGSHGYTF

V gene: TRBV10-3
D gene: NA
clone size: NA
J gene: TRBJ2-7
CDR3 DNA: TGTGCCAGCAGTGAATTATCTGCTAATCTAGCCTACGAGCAGTACTTC
CDR3 protein: CASSELSANLAYEQYF

V gene: TRBV7-3
D gene: NA
clone size: many
J gene: TRBJ1-1
CDR3 DNA: TGTGCCAGCAGGCGAGGGCAGAACACTGAAGCTTTCTTT
CDR3 protein: CASRRGQNTEAFF

V gene: TRBV15
D gene: NA
clone size: NA
J gene: TRBJ2-5
CDR3 DNA: TGTGCCACCAGCAGCCCGGGTCCCGGATTGACCCAGTACTTC
CDR3 protein: CATSSPGPGLTQYF

V gene: TRBV25-1
D gene: NA
clone size: many
J gene: TRBJ2-7
CDR3 DNA: TGTGCCAGTAGATACGAGCAGTACTTC
CDR3 protein: CASRYEQYF

V gene: TRBV24-1
D gene: TRBD1
clone size: NA
J gene: TRBJ1-5
CDR3 DNA: TGTGCCACCAGTGCCGCGACAGGGGGCAGAGAGACCCAGCATTTT
CDR3 protein: CATSAATGGRETQHF

V gene: TRBV15
D gene: NA
clone size: many
J gene: TRBJ2-5
CDR3 DNA: TGTGCCACCAGTACGAACAGGGAGTACCAAGAGACCCAGTACTTC
CDR3 protein: CATSTNREYQETQYF

V gene: TRBV7-9
D gene: NA
clone size: NA
J gene: TRBJ2-2
CDR3 DNA: TGTGCCAGCAGCCCCGGCAGGGAGCTGTTTTTT
CDR3 protein: CASSPGRELFF

V gene: TRBV12-3/TRBV12-4
D gene: NA
clone size: many
J gene: TRBJ1-6
CDR3 DNA: TGTGCCAGCAGTCCTGGTTGGGTAGGTTCACCCCTCCACTTT
CDR3 protein: CASSPGWVGSPLHF

V gene: TRBV19
D gene: NA
clone size: NA
J gene: TRBJ2-7
CDR3 DNA: TGTGCCAGTAGTATAGCCAACGGAGCCTACGAGCAGTACTTC
CDR3 protein: CASSIANGAYEQYF

V gene: TRBV19
D gene: TRBD1
clone size: NA
J gene: TRBJ1-2
CDR3 DNA: TGTGCCAGTAGTATTAAGGGGACAGGGGAATATGGCTACACCTTC
CDR3 protein: CASSIKGTGEYGYTF

V gene: TRBV12-3/TRBV12-4
D gene: NA
clone size: many
J gene: TRBJ2-5
CDR3 DNA: TGTGCCAGCAGGCGGACCCTCTTCAACCCGCAAGAGACCCAGTACTTC
CDR3 protein: CASRRTLFNPQETQYF

V gene: TRBV2
D gene: NA
clone size: many
J gene: TRBJ2-7
CDR3 DNA: TGTGCCAGCACCGTGATGTCCTACGAGCAGTACTTC
CDR3 protein: CASTVMSYEQYF

V gene: TRBV11-2
D gene: NA
clone size: NA
J gene: TRBJ2-5
CDR3 DNA: TGTGCCAGCAGCTTCGGACTCAGGGCCCTGTTACAAGAGACCCAGTACTTC
CDR3 protein: CASSFGLRALLQETQYF

V gene: TRBV10-3
D gene: NA
clone size: many
J gene: TRBJ1-1
CDR3 DNA: TGTGCCATCAGTGAGATCTCCCCCCGGACGGGCGCTTTCTTT
CDR3 protein: CAISEISPRTGAFF

V gene: TRBV7-9
D gene: NA
clone size: NA
J gene: TRBJ1-2
CDR3 DNA: TGTGCCAGCAGCTTGGCAGGGGAACCTCACGTCTATGGCTACACCTTC
CDR3 protein: CASSLAGEPHVYGYTF

V gene: TRBV20-1
D gene: NA
clone size: NA
J gene: TRBJ2-7
CDR3 DNA: TGCAGTGCTAGAGGGGCTGCGGGGCAGGGGTACGAGCAGTACTTC
CDR3 protein: CSARGAAGQGYEQYF

V gene: TRBV7-3
D gene: NA
clone size: few
J gene: TRBJ1-1
CDR3 DNA: TGTGCCAGCAGCTCGACCGGGACGGTCACTGAAGCTTTCTTT
CDR3 protein: CASSSTGTVTEAFF

V gene: TRBV19
D gene: TRBD1
clone size: many
J gene: TRBJ2-2
CDR3 DNA: TGTGCCAGTCGGAACAGGGGGAACACCGGGGAGCTGTTTTTT
CDR3 protein: CASRNRGNTGELFF

V gene: TRBV29-1
D gene: TRBD1
clone size: once
J gene: TRBJ2-6
CDR3 DNA: TGCAGCGTCCACGACAGGGAGTATGGGGCCAACGTCCTGACTTTC
CDR3 protein: CSVHDREYGANVLTF

V gene: TRBV12-3/TRBV12-4
D gene: NA
clone size: NA
J gene: TRBJ1-1
CDR3 DNA: TGTGCCAGCAGTGAATGGGGGCTGCGGGCTTTCTTT
CDR3 protein: CASSEWGLRAFF

V gene: TRBV7-9
D gene: NA
clone size: few
J gene: TRBJ1-2
CDR3 DNA: TGTGCCAGCACCCGCCTGTTTCGGGACCCCAACCCAACGCACTATGGCTACACCTTC
CDR3 protein: CASTRLFRDPNPTHYGYTF

V gene: TRBV7-9
D gene: NA
clone size: NA
J gene: TRBJ2-2
CDR3 DNA: TGCGCCAGCAGCCACCTGGCGGATACCGGGGAGCTGTTTTTT
CDR3 protein: CASSHLADTGELFF

V gene: TRBV6-5
D gene: NA
clone size: NA
J gene: TRBJ1-4
CDR3 DNA: TGTGCCAGCAGGGAGGAGGGGGGAGCTAATGAAAAACTGTTTTTT
CDR3 protein: CASREEGGANEKLFF

V gene: TRBV19
D gene: NA
clone size: few
J gene: TRBJ2-2
CDR3 DNA: TGTGCCAGTAGTATTACAACAGGCACCGGGGAGCTGTTTTTT
CDR3 protein: CASSITTGTGELFF

V gene: TRBV5-6
D gene: NA
clone size: many
J gene: TRBJ1-5
CDR3 DNA: TGTGCCAGCAGCTCTCTCGGCCAGGGCGGTAGAAGCAATCAGCCCCAGCATTTT
CDR3 protein: CASSSLGQGGRSNQPQHF

V gene: TRBV7-9
D gene: NA
clone size: NA
J gene: TRBJ2-5
CDR3 DNA: TGTGCCAGCAGGGGGGGGGACAGGCCAGTTCGGACCCAGTACTTC
CDR3 protein: CASRGGDRPVRTQYF